This T cell receptor beta chain was found in a study of blood T cell repertoires in COVID-19. Study-level information: Sites in the United States, Italy and Spain provided acute and convalescent COVID-19 samples. Sources were T cells, B-cell-depleted T cells, or PBMCs; the material itself was cDNA or gDNA.

Original data processing: The authors estimated nucleated cell counts from reference gene primer amplification. Clones were read by immunoSEQ multiplex PCR, and TCRdb kept only the in-frame ones, dropping some. The V and J calls and clone size come from that table; D and trimming were worked out from the DNA. The table shows under 200,000 clones, with 70% to 90% occurring only once. Trimming pared 5 bases from V and 4 bases from J, leaving 17 bases between. There are 15 residues in the CDR3. In germline, CDR1 is MNHEY, CDR2 SMNVEV (reference sequence). This TCR was sampled from a woman in her thirties or forties in a cohort exposed to, infected with or recovered from COVID-19 (not recorded which). The specimen sequenced was PBMCs or T cells enriched from blood (not recorded which). V is TRBV27 and J is TRBJ1-1, with D possibly matching TRBD1 (6 bases). The CDR3: CASSPQGRMGTEAFF. Here the CDR3 DNA reads TGTGCCAGCAGTCCACAGGGTCGGATGGGCACTGAAGCTTTCTTT.